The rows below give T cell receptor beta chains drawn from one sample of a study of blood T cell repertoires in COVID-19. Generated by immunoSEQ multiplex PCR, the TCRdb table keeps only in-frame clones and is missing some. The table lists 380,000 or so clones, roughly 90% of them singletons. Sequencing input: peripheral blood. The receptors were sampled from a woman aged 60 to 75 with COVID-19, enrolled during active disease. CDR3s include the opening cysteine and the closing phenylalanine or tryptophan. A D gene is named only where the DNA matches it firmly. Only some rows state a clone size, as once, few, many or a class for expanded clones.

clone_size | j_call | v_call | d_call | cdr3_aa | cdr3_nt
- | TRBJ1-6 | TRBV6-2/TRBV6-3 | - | CASSHGSTLHF | TGTGCCAGCAGCCACGGTTCGACCCTCCACTTT
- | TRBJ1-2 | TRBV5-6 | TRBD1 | CASSFAPGQGTSYTF | TGTGCCAGCAGCTTTGCCCCGGGACAGGGGACGAGCTACACCTTC
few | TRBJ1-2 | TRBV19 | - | CASSVGIYGYTF | TGTGCCAGTAGTGTCGGGATCTATGGCTACACCTTC
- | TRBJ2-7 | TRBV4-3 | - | CASSEEGGSYEQYF | TGCGCCAGCAGCGAAGAGGGGGGCTCCTACGAGCAGTACTTC
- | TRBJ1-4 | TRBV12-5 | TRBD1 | CASGSGQAGNEKLFF | TGTGCTAGTGGTTCCGGACAGGCCGGGAATGAAAAACTGTTTTTT
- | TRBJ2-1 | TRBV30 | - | CAWSGAYNEQFF | TGTGCCTGGAGCGGGGCCTACAATGAGCAGTTCTTC
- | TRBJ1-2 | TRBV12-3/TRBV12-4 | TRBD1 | CASRTGAVGYTF | TGTGCCAGCAGGACAGGGGCCGTGGGCTACACCTTC
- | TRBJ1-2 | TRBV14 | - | CASSQGPGTRTYGYTF | TGTGCCAGCAGCCAAGGTCCCGGGACAAGAACTTATGGCTACACCTTC
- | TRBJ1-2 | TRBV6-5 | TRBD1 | CASSYSDRGGYGYTF | TGTGCCAGCAGTTACTCGGACAGGGGGGGATATGGCTACACCTTC
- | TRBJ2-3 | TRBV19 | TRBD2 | CVPPRGESTQYF | TGTGTCCCCCCACGGGGGGAATCGACGCAGTATTTT
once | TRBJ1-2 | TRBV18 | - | CASSPPLGDTLYGYTF | TGTGCCAGCTCACCACCCCTTGGGGACACTCTCTATGGCTACACCTTC
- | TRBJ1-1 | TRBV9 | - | CASSVQDGSTEAFF | TGTGCCAGCAGCGTACAGGATGGTTCCACTGAAGCTTTCTTT
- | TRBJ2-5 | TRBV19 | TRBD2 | CASSFYGGGAETQYF | TGTGCCAGTAGTTTCTACGGGGGGGGAGCAGAGACCCAGTACTTC
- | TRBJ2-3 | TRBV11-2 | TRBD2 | CASSYSGGWEDTQYF | TGTGCCAGCTCCTACAGCGGGGGGTGGGAAGATACGCAGTATTTT
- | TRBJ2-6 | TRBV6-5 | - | CASRQFSSGANVLTF | TGTGCCAGCAGACAGTTTAGCTCTGGGGCCAACGTCCTGACTTTC
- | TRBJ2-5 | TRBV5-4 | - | CASRYRETPGKETQYF | TGTGCCAGCAGATACCGGGAGACACCAGGGAAAGAGACCCAGTACTTC
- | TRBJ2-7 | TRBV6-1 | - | CASSEQATISYEQYF | TGTGCCAGCAGTGAACAAGCAACCATATCCTACGAGCAGTACTTC
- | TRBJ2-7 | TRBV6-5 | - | CASSYRDNYEQYF | TGTGCCAGCAGTTACCGTGACAACTACGAGCAGTACTTC
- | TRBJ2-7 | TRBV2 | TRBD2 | CASSTTSGPYEQYF | TGTGCCAGCAGTACAACTAGCGGGCCTTACGAGCAGTACTTC
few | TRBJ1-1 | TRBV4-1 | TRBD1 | CASSRIDRGPTEAFF | TGCGCCAGCAGCCGTATTGACAGGGGGCCGACTGAAGCTTTCTTT
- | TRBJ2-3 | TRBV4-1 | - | CASSQDRVGGGTQYF | TGCGCCAGCAGCCAAGATCGGGTTGGCGGAGGTACGCAGTATTTT
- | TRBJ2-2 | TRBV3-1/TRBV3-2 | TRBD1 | CASSLWLRDREVGELFF | TGTGCCAGCAGCCTTTGGCTCCGGGACAGGGAGGTCGGGGAGCTGTTTTTT
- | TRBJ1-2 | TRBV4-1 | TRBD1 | CASSQWGQGAGGYTF | TGCGCCAGCAGCCAATGGGGACAGGGGGCAGGTGGCTACACCTTC
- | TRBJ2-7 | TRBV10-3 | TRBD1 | CAISDFTGQGDYEQYF | TGTGCCATCAGTGACTTCACGGGACAGGGGGACTACGAGCAGTACTTC
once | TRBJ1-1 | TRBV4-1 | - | CASSQQGTEAFF | TGCGCCAGCAGCCAACAGGGTACTGAAGCTTTCTTT
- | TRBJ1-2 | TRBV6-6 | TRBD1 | CASSPGQGLPGRYGYTF | TGTGCCAGCAGTCCGGGACAGGGTCTGCCCGGGCGCTATGGCTACACCTTC
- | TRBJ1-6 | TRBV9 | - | CASSVDSSYNSPLHF | TGTGCCAGCAGCGTAGACAGCTCCTATAATTCACCCCTCCACTTT
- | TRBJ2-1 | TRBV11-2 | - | CASSFGGPGVEQFF | TGTGCCAGCAGCTTCGGAGGGCCAGGCGTCGAGCAGTTCTTC
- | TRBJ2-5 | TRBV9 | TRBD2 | CASSSRGGSGGQETQYF | TGTGCCAGCAGCTCACGAGGAGGTAGCGGGGGCCAAGAGACCCAGTACTTC
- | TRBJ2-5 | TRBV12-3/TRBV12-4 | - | CASSRDNQETQYF | TGTGCCAGCAGTAGAGACAATCAAGAGACCCAGTACTTC
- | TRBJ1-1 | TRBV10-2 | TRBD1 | CASSATGKDTEAFF | TGCGCCAGCAGTGCGACAGGGAAGGACACTGAAGCTTTCTTT
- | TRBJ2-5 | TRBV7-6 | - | CASSAAKTQYF | TGTGCCAGCTCCGCGGCTAAGACCCAGTACTTC
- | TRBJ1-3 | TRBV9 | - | CASSVNGDSRSGNTIYF | TGTGCCAGCAGCGTAAATGGGGACTCCCGCTCTGGAAACACCATATATTTT
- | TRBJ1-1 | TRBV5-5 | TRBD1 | CASSRGQILYTEAFF | TGTGCCAGCAGCCGGGGACAGATACTTTACACTGAAGCTTTCTTT
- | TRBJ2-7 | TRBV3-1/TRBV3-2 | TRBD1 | CASSRTGTNEQYF | TGTGCCAGCAGCCGGACAGGTACAAACGAGCAGTACTTC
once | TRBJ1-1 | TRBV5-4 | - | CASSLGGGRTRSQAFF | TGTGCCAGCAGCTTGGGGGGGGGACGGACCCGCTCACAAGCTTTCTTT
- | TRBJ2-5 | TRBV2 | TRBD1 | CASSARAGGFQETQYF | TGTGCCAGCAGTGCCCGGGCAGGGGGATTTCAAGAGACCCAGTACTTC
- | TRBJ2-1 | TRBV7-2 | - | CASSLIGGLDNEQFF | TGTGCCAGCAGCTTAATCGGGGGGCTGGACAATGAGCAGTTCTTC
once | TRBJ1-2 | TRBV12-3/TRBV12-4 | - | CASSQGYNYGYTF | TGTGCCAGCAGTCAGGGTTACAACTATGGCTACACCTTC
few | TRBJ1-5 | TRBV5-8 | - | CASRLGGLSNQPQHF | TGTGCCAGCAGACTGGGGGGGCTTAGCAATCAGCCCCAGCATTTT
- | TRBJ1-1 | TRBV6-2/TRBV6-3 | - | CASSYKKGWNMNTEAFF | TGTGCCAGCAGTTACAAGAAGGGGTGGAACATGAACACTGAAGCTTTCTTT
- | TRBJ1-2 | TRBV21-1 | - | CASTHPYRADYGYTF | TGTGCCAGCACCCACCCATACAGGGCAGACTATGGCTACACCTTC
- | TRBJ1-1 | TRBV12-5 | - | CASGLVRGGRGLLNTEAFF | TGTGCTAGTGGTTTGGTACGGGGGGGCAGGGGCCTTTTGAACACTGAAGCTTTCTTT
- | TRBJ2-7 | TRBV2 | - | CASSERGPYEQYF | TGTGCCAGCAGTGAAAGGGGCCCCTACGAGCAGTACTTC
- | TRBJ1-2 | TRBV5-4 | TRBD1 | CASSQDRGAYGYTF | TGTGCCAGCAGTCAGGACAGGGGCGCCTATGGCTACACCTTC
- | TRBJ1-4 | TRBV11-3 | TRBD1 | CASSPRDRAKLFF | TGTGCCAGCAGCCCAAGAGACAGGGCAAAACTGTTTTTT
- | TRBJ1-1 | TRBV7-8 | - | CASSLTGPTEAFF | TGTGCCAGCAGCTTAACAGGGCCCACTGAAGCTTTCTTT